A single sample is the source of the 3 T cell receptor beta chains below, sequenced in a study of a mutant IDH1 vaccine in newly diagnosed glioma. Sample time point: week 11, during vaccination. Each dose of the vaccine consisted of 300 ug of mutant IDH1 20-mer peptide, with topical imiquimod. Sequenced by immunoSEQ multiplex PCR; TCRdb stores in-frame clones only, minus some. The sample has under 150,000 clones, almost 90% seen once. Their recognized antigens are unknown. Sequences were derived from PBMCs, sampled from a glioma patient whose treatment included an IDH1 peptide vaccine. The receptors here all came from a woman aged 50 to 60 with glioma.

A single count supports this clone. CDR3 region: CAISESRDKGTYEQYF. The CDR3 DNA reads as TGTGCCATCAGTGAGTCCCGGGACAAGGGTACCTACGAGCAGTACTTC. This chain connects TRBV10-3 to TRBJ2-7; D is perhaps TRBD1 (6 bases). CDR1 and CDR2 (germline): ENHRY, SYGVKD. The CDR3 spans 16 residues. V was pared by 0 bases and J by 2 bases, with 14 bases between.

The chain employs TRBV4-2 and TRBJ1-1; D unresolved. Germline CDR1 is LGHNA and CDR2 is YNFKEQ. The germline V and J ends were trimmed by 4 bases and 0 bases, with 9 bases remaining between them. The CDR3 consists of 14 residues. CDR3 sequence: CASSPRTMNTEAFF. In DNA, the CDR3 is TGTGCCAGCAGCCCTCGGACCATGAACACTGAAGCTTTCTTT.

This clone has just one count. V gene TRBV11-2 combines with J gene TRBJ2-7; TRBD2 aligns across 14 bases. The V gene end was trimmed by 4 bases and the J gene end by 4 bases; junction bases not matched to a gene: 12. Germline-derived CDR1 and CDR2 are SGHAT and FQNNGV. The CDR3 is made up of 18 amino acids. The DNA for the CDR3 is TGTGCCAGCAGCTGGGGGACTAGCGGGAGAAGGATGGGTTACGAGCAGTACTTC. Its translation is CASSWGTSGRRMGYEQYF.